The 28 T cell receptor beta chains below come from one sample, sequenced in a study of PD-L1 blockade in urothelial cancer. Sequencing used immunoSEQ multiplex PCR; TCRdb keeps in-frame clones, though not all of them. The table lists roughly 100,000 clones, roughly 80% of them singletons. The sample's time point: peripheral blood 6 weeks after treatment start. The sequences come from PBMCs, collected around atezolizumab (anti-PD-L1) treatment. These receptors all stem from a man in his 70s with urothelial cancer.

The chain has TRBV7-2 and TRBJ1-2, with D possibly TRBD1 on 6 matching bases. The CDR3 is 16 amino acids. Trimming stripped 8 bases from V and 4 bases from J, with 23 bases between. Germline loops: CDR1 SGHTA, CDR2 FQGNSA. The CDR3 sequence: CASSEALVEQGYGYTF. The CDR3 region has the DNA TGTGCCAGCTCTGAGGCTCTGGTAGAACAGGGCTATGGCTACACCTTC.

This clone has just a few counts. The chain is built from TRBV7-9 and TRBJ1-2; 8 bases match TRBD1. Unmatched junction bases numbered 11, after V lost 9 bases and J lost 8 bases. This CDR3 contains 13 residues. Germline V lookup: CDR1 SEHNR, CDR2 FQNEAQ (reference sequence). The CDR3 reads CASSDRAFFGYTF. CDR3 sequence (DNA): TGTGCCAGTTCGGACAGGGCCTTCTTCGGCTACACCTTC.

The chain has TRBV4-2 and TRBJ1-1; 10 bases line up with TRBD1. This CDR3 is built from 14 residues. V lost 1 base and J lost 11; bases outside the gene matches: 7. Germline values: CDR1 LGHNA, CDR2 YNFKEQ. CDR3 nucleotides: TGTGCCAGCAGCCAAGTGGGACAGGGGCCCGAGGCTTTCTTT. It translates to CASSQVGQGPEAFF.

The rearrangement links TRBV7-8 to TRBJ2-5, with 10 bases lining up with TRBD1. Germline lookup yields CDR1 SGHVS and CDR2 FQNEAQ. The CDR3 is made up of 15 amino acids. V shed 8 bases and J 2 bases; nucleotides not matched to a gene: 8. CDR3 nucleotide sequence: TGTGCCAGCTGCAATGACAGGGGGCCGCAAGAGACCCAGTACTTC. Translating it yields CASCNDRGPQETQYF.

DNA of the CDR3: TGCGCCAGCAGCCAAGGCCTATGGAACATTCAGTACTTC. Its protein is CASSQGLWNIQYF. The chain couples TRBV4-3 to TRBJ2-4; the D is unclear. V gave up 1 base and J gave up 7 bases, with 8 bases separating them. Germline values: CDR1 LGHNA, CDR2 YSLEER. CDR3 length: 13 amino acids.

This chain joins TRBV30 and TRBJ1-1, with D perhaps matching TRBD1 (6 bases). CDR1 and CDR2 (germline): GTSNPN, SVGIG (reference sequence). The V gene lost 2 bases and the J gene lost 1 base, with 14 bases spanning the gap. CDR3 length equals 15 residues. The CDR3 sequence: CAWSPHRTANTEAFF. CDR3 nucleotides: TGTGCCTGGAGTCCCCACAGGACAGCGAACACTGAAGCTTTCTTT.

This clone was counted only a few times. The V call is TRBV6-5, the J call TRBJ2-2, with 11 bases aligning to TRBD2. Germline CDR1 reads MNHEY; CDR2 reads SVGAGI. Trimming removed 5 bases from V and 5 bases from J; junction bases left unmatched: 4. The CDR3 loop spans 15 amino acids. The CDR3 nucleotides read TGTGCCAGCAGTGGGACTAGCGGTCAAACCGGGGAGCTGTTTTTT. Amino acid sequence: CASSGTSGQTGELFF.

The chain employs TRBV29-1 and TRBJ2-5; tentative D call: TRBD1 (5 bases). The CDR3 consists of 14 residues. The V end was cut by 4 bases, the J end by 2 bases, with 14 bases between. Germline V CDR1 and CDR2: SQVTM, ANQGSEA. The CDR3 region is CSVGGATVQETQYF. DNA for the CDR3: TGCAGCGTTGGTGGAGCGACAGTTCAAGAGACCCAGTACTTC.

This clone showed up just once. This chain connects TRBV5-1 to TRBJ2-1, with 7 positions matching TRBD1. Germline V gene sequence: CDR1 SGHRS, CDR2 YFSETQ. The CDR3 totals 15 residues. V was pared by 4 bases and J by 2 bases, with 6 bases of the junction left unmatched. The DNA of the CDR3 is TGCGCCAGCAGCCCCGGGACAGAGCCCTACAATGAGCAGTTCTTC. Translation: CASSPGTEPYNEQFF.

V is TRBV7-6 and J is TRBJ2-1; TRBD2 matches 9 bases. Germline trimming cut 3 bases from V and 4 bases from J; bases unmatched to any gene: 4. The CDR3 is made up of 15 amino acids. Germline CDR1 is SGHVS and CDR2 is FNYEAQ. The CDR3 sequence is CASSFAGGGYNEQFF. DNA of the CDR3: TGTGCCAGCAGCTTCGCGGGAGGGGGTTACAATGAGCAGTTCTTC.

With respect to this clone: One end of the junction varies from germline; a read error may be responsible. The V gene is TRBV5-1, the J gene TRBJ2-1; D may match TRBD1 or TRBD2 (6 bases each). CDR3 size: 13 residues. CDR1 SGHRS and CDR2 YFSETQ come from the germline V gene. The CDR3 is CASNLGGHNEQFF. In DNA form, the CDR3 reads TGCGCCAGCAACTTGGGGGGCCACAATGAGCAGTTCTTC. Using reference TRBV5-1 and TRBJ2-1 for the parts outside the CDR3, the full variable domain is KAGVTQTPRYLIKTRGQQVTLSCSPISGHRSVSWYQQTPGQGLQFLFEYFSETQRNKGNFPGRFSGRQFSNSRSEMNVSTLELGDSALYLCASNLGGHNEQFFGPGTRLTVL.

In nucleotides, the CDR3 is TGTGCCAGCTCACCACCATATCACAGGGACGAGCAGTACTTC. Encoded protein: CASSPPYHRDEQYF. The genes are TRBV18 and TRBJ2-7, with a weak D call TRBD1 (6 bases). Germline CDR1 KGHSH, CDR2 LQKENI. The CDR3 has 14 residues. Trimming removed 0 bases at V and 5 bases at J, with 11 bases between.

The chain's CDR3 is CASSYLGGEAEDEQFF. CDR3 nucleotides: TGTGCCAGCAGTTACCTGGGGGGGGAGGCCGAGGATGAGCAGTTCTTC. The chain couples TRBV11-2 to TRBJ2-1, with 7 bases lining up with TRBD2. Trimming at V came to 6 bases and at J to 8 bases, leaving 16 bases not matched to a gene. Per the germline V gene, CDR1 is SGHAT and CDR2 is FQNNGV. The CDR3 is 16 amino acids.

The sample holds one count of this clone. This rearrangement joins TRBV27 to TRBJ2-3; TRBD2 is a possible D gene (5 bases). Per germline, CDR1 MNHEY and CDR2 SMNVEV (reference sequence). This CDR3 spans 14 amino acids. The V end was cut by 5 bases, the J end by 2 bases, with 11 bases between. The CDR3 loop is CASSPRGITDTQYF. The CDR3 DNA reads as TGTGCCAGCAGTCCCCGGGGTATCACAGATACGCAGTATTTT.

The CDR3 sequence is CASAQSTSRSTNTEAFF. The CDR3 region has the DNA TGTGCTAGCGCTCAATCAACCTCGCGGAGCACGAACACTGAAGCTTTCTTT. The chain carries TRBV12-5 and TRBJ1-1; no definite D call. V was cut by 9 bases and J by 1 base, with 24 bases left in between. CDR1 and CDR2 from the germline V gene are LGHNT and FRNRAP. This CDR3 comprises 17 residues.

V usage is TRBV28 and J usage is TRBJ2-1; a weak D match, TRBD2 (5 bases). Germline CDR1 and CDR2: MDHEN and SYDVKM. This CDR3 spans 14 amino acids. Between the trimmed V and J ends, which lost 3 bases and 2 bases, there was a span of 8 bases. The CDR3 reads CASSFPGTYNEQFF. The CDR3 DNA reads TGTGCCAGCAGTTTCCCGGGGACCTACAATGAGCAGTTCTTC.

This clone was counted a few times. The rearrangement links TRBV6-5 to TRBJ1-1; no clear D. CDR1 and CDR2 from the germline V gene are MNHEY and SVGAGI. V lost 7 bases to trimming and J lost 3 bases, with 15 bases between them. CDR3 size: 14 residues. Written as DNA, the CDR3 is TGTGCCAGCACGGCAGGCGGGTCGGACACTGAAGCTTTCTTT. Encoded protein: CASTAGGSDTEAFF.

The chain carries TRBV5-6 and TRBJ1-1, with D tentatively TRBD1 (6 bases). The CDR3 has 16 amino acids. Germline CDR1 SGHDT, CDR2 YYEEEE. V was pared by 1 base and J by 4 bases, with 17 bases between. CDR3 DNA: TGTGCCAGCAGCTTGATCCCTCCAGGGGCGGGCACTGAAGCTTTCTTT. Amino acid sequence: CASSLIPPGAGTEAFF. Full variable domain (outside the CDR3, taken from reference TRBV5-6 and TRBJ1-1): DAGVTQSPTHLIKTRGQQVTLRCSPKSGHDTVSWYQQALGQGPQFIFQYYEEEERQRGNFPDRFSGHQFPNYSSELNVNALLLGDSALYLCASSLIPPGAGTEAFFGQGTRLTVV.

This clone has only a few counts. The genes are TRBV27 and TRBJ2-3, with 10 bases identical to TRBD2. The junction had 4 bases not matched to a gene; V was cut back by 2 bases and J by 2 bases. The germline CDR1 and CDR2 sequences are MNHEY and SMNVEV (reference sequence). The CDR3 runs to 16 residues. CDR3 nucleotides: TGTGCCAGCAGTTTAGTAGCGGGGGGAAACACAGATACGCAGTATTTT. Translated: CASSLVAGGNTDTQYF.

The J gene is TRBJ2-7, the V gene TRBV19; 7 positions agree with TRBD1. The CDR3 consists of 15 residues. The V gene end was trimmed by 3 bases and the J gene end by 1 base; junction bases not matched to a gene: 6. The germline V gene encodes CDR1 LNHDA and CDR2 SQIVND (reference sequence). DNA of the CDR3: TGTGCCAGTAGTATTAACGCAGGGGGTTCCTACGAGCAGTACTTC. Protein: CASSINAGGSYEQYF.

The chain couples TRBV9 to TRBJ2-7; 11 nucleotides match TRBD2. V trimming: 3 bases; J trimming: 0 bases; junction bases outside the gene matches: 5. The CDR3 is 16 residues long. Germline V gives CDR1 SGDLS, CDR2 YYNGEE. The CDR3 DNA is TGTGCCAGCAGCGCACAGACTAGCGGGGTCTCCTACGAGCAGTACTTC. Translating it yields CASSAQTSGVSYEQYF.

The chain has TRBV4-2 and TRBJ2-7; D is perhaps TRBD2 (6 bases). This CDR3 contains 16 residues. Per the germline V gene, CDR1 is LGHNA and CDR2 is YNFKEQ. Trimming left V 0 bases short and J 2 bases short, with 14 bases between. CDR3 sequence reads: CASSQDLGTSAYEQYF. The CDR3 DNA follows: TGTGCCAGCAGCCAAGATTTGGGGACTTCCGCCTACGAGCAGTACTTC.

This chain links TRBV6-5 with TRBJ1-3; 9 positions match TRBD1. This CDR3 region has 15 residues. The germline V gene has CDR1 MNHEY and CDR2 SVGAGI. After removal of 5 bases from V and 1 base from J, the junction contained 3 bases not matched to a gene. CDR3 region: CASSRTGDSGNTIYF. The CDR3 DNA sequence: TGTGCCAGCAGTCGGACAGGGGATTCTGGAAACACCATATATTTT.

This chain connects TRBV7-2 to TRBJ2-7; D is perhaps TRBD1 (6 bases). Trimming cost V 6 bases and J 2 bases, with 14 bases left between them. The germline V gene encodes CDR1 SGHTA and CDR2 FQGNSA. CDR3 length equals 14 residues. The CDR3: CASSAATGTYEQYF. In DNA, the CDR3 is TGTGCCAGCAGTGCAGCGACAGGAACCTACGAGCAGTACTTC.

The chain couples TRBV29-1 to TRBJ1-1; 8 nucleotides match TRBD1. CDR3 length: 12 amino acids. Germline CDR1 reads SQVTM; CDR2 reads ANQGSEA. With V trimmed by 6 bases and J by 6 bases, 6 bases remained unmatched. CDR3 amino acids: CSVDDRGAEAFF. CDR3 in DNA: TGCAGCGTAGACGACAGGGGCGCTGAAGCTTTCTTT.

V is TRBV6-1 and J is TRBJ1-1; 8 bases agree with TRBD1. CDR3 length equals 14 residues. V lost 5 bases, J lost 4 bases, and 6 bases stayed unmatched. Germline V gene lookup returns CDR1 MNHNS and CDR2 SASEGT. The CDR3 sequence: CASSMDRAGTEAFF. The CDR3 DNA reads as TGTGCCAGCAGTATGGACAGGGCGGGCACTGAAGCTTTCTTT.

V is TRBV6-5 and J is TRBJ1-2; D unclear. CDR1 and CDR2 from the germline V gene are MNHEY and SVGAGI. The length of the CDR3 is 13 residues. Trimming pared 6 bases from V and 5 bases from J, leaving 13 bases between. CDR3 sequence reads: CASRPDTDYGYTF. The CDR3 DNA reads as TGTGCCAGCAGACCTGACACGGATTATGGCTACACCTTC.

The chain joins TRBV18 to TRBJ1-1; no firm D call. The CDR3 has 15 amino acids. Trimming pared 0 bases from V and 3 bases from J, leaving 11 bases between. Germline lookup yields CDR1 KGHSH and CDR2 LQKENI. The CDR3: CASSPPVGWDTEAFF. As DNA, the CDR3 is TGTGCCAGCTCACCACCGGTCGGGTGGGACACTGAAGCTTTCTTT. Supplemented by reference TRBV18 and TRBJ1-1, the full variable domain reads NAGVMQNPRHLVRRRGQEARLRCSPMKGHSHVYWYRQLPEEGLKFMVYLQKENIIDESGMPKERFSAEFPKEGPSILRIQQVVRGDSAAYFCASSPPVGWDTEAFFGQGTRLTVV.